This T cell receptor beta chain was sequenced during a study of cytomegalovirus exposure and HLA in healthy donors. The CDR3 has 13 amino acids. Germline V gene data show CDR1 as LNHDA and CDR2 as SQIVND (reference sequence). The V gene lost 10 bases and the J gene lost 1 base, with 13 bases spanning the gap. It was with 60 Vbeta and 13 Jbeta primers that the PCR ran. Clones were read by immunoSEQ multiplex PCR, and TCRdb kept only the in-frame ones, dropping some. The table lists 200,000 to 250,000 clones, roughly 80% of them singletons. The V call is TRBV19, the J call TRBJ1-1; possible D gene TRBD1, 6 bases. Material for sequencing was PBMCs. The sequence derives from a man aged 40-55 years in good health and CMV-seronegative. CDR3 DNA sequence: TGTGCCACAACACAGGGCGGGAACACTGAAGCTTTCTTT. Translated, it gives CATTQGGNTEAFF. Combining the CDR3 with reference TRBV19 and TRBJ1-1 gives the whole variable domain DGGITQSPKYLFRKEGQNVTLSCEQNLNHDAMYWYRQDPGQGLRLIYYSQIVNDFQKGDIAEGYSVSREKKESFPLTVTSAQKNPTAFYLCATTQGGNTEAFFGQGTRLTVV.